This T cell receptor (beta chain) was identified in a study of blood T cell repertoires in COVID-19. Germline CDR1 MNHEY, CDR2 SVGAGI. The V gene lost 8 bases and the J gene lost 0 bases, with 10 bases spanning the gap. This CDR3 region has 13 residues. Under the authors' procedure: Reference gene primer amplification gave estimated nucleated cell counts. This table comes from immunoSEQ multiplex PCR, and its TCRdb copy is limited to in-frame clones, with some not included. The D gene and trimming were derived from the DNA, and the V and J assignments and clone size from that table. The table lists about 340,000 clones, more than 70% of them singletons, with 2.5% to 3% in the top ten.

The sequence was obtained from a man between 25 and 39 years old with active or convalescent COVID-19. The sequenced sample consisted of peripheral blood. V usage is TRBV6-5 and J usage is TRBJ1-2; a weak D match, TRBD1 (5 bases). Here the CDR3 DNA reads TGTGCCAGCGTTCCGACAGCTAACTATGGCTACACCTTC. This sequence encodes CASVPTANYGYTF.